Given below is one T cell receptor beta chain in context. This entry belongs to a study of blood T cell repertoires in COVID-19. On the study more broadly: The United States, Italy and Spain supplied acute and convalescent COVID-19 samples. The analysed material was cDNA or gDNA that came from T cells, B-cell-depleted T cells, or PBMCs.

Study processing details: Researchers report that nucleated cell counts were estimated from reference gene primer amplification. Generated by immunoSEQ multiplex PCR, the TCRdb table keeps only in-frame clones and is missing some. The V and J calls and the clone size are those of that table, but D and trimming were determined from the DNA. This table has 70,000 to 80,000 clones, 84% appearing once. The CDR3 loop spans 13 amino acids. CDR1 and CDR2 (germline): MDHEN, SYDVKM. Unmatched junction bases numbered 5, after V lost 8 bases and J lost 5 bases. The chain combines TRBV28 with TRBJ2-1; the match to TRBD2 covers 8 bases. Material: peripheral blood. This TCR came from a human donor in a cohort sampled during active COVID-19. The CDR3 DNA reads TGTGCCAGCGGACTAGCAACCCACAATGAGCAGTTCTTC. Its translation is CASGLATHNEQFF.